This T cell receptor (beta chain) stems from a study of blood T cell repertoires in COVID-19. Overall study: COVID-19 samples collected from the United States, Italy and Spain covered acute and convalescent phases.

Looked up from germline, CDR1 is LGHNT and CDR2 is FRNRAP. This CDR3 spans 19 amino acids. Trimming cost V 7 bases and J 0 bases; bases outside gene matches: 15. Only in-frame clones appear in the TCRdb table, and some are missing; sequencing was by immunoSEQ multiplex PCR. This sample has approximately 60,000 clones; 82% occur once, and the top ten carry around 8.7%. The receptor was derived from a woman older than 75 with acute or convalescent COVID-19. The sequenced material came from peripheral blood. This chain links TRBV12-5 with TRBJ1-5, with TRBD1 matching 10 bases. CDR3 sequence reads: CASVLGRGQGYYSNQPQHF. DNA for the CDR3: TGTGCTAGTGTCCTAGGCCGGGGACAGGGGTACTATAGCAATCAGCCCCAGCATTTT.